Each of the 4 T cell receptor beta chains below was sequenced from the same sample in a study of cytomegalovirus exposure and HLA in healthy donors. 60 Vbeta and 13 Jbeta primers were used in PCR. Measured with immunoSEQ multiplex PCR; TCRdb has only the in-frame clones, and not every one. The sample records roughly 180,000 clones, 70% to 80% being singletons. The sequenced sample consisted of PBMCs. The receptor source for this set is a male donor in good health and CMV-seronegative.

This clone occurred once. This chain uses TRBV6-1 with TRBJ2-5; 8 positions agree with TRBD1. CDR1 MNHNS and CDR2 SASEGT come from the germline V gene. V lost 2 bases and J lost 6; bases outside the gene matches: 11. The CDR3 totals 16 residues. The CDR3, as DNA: TGTGCCAGCAGTGAATCTCCGACAGGGGCGACGAAGACCCAGTACTTC. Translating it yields CASSESPTGATKTQYF.

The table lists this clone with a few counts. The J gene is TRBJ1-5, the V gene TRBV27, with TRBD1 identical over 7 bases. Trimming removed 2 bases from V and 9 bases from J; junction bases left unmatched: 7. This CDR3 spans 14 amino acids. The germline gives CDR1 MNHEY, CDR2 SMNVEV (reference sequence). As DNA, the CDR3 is TGTGCCAGCAGTTTAAGGGGGCGGCTTTGGCCCCAGCATTTT. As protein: CASSLRGRLWPQHF.

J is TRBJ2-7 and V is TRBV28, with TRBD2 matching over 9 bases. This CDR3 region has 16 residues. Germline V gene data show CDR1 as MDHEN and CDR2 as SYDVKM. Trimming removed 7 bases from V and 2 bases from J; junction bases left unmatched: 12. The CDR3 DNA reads TGTGCCAGCAAGAAGCGGGAGGCTTTGAGACCCTACGAGCAGTACTTC. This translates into CASKKREALRPYEQYF.

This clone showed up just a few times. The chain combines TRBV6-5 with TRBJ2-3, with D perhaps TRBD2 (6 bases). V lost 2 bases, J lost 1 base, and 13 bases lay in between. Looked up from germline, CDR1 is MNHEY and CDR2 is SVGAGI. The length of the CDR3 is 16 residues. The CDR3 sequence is CASSYRVPSGTDTQYF. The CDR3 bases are TGTGCCAGCAGTTACCGGGTTCCTAGCGGCACAGATACGCAGTATTTT.